This entry features one TCR beta chain sequence. Its antigen is unidentified. This sample was included in a study of cytomegalovirus exposure and HLA in healthy donors. At the level of the study: The platform used for the approximately 130 validation repertoires matched that of the 666 first-cohort repertoires, a later analysis reported. Study-wide points: Cytomegalovirus-associated TCR beta chains were listed, numbering some 150. Many donors shared some public TCRs, even though most TCR sequences were rare.

Generated by immunoSEQ multiplex PCR, the TCRdb table keeps only in-frame clones and is missing some. The sample has some 170,000 clones; more than 75% are singletons. The CDR3 runs to 15 residues. CDR1 is MNHNY, CDR2 SVGAGI, per germline (reference sequence). The ends lost 1 base at V and 9 bases at J; junction bases unmatched: 8. The source of this sequence is a woman in her twenties or thirties in good health and CMV-seronegative. Material for sequencing was PBMCs. This rearrangement joins TRBV6-6 to TRBJ2-4, with 8 bases fitting TRBD2. The CDR3 region has the DNA TGTGCCAGCAGTTACTATCGGGGGGGGCCGGGCATTCAGTACTTC. Translation: CASSYYRGGPGIQYF.